These 4 T cell receptor beta chains were sequenced from one sample in a study of cytomegalovirus exposure and HLA in healthy donors. TCRdb's table, derived via immunoSEQ multiplex PCR, lists solely in-frame clones and lacks some. The sample has 100,000 or so clones, 85% seen once. The sequenced sample consisted of PBMCs. These receptors came from a man between 18 and 29 years old in good health and CMV-seropositive.

CDR3 nucleotides: TGTGCCAGCAGTTCAAGGGAGAATCAGCCCCAGCATTTT. Its translation: CASSSRENQPQHF. J is TRBJ1-5 and V is TRBV6-5, with unresolved D. CDR1 is MNHEY and CDR2 is SVGAGI in the germline V gene. Trimming left V 4 bases short and J 4 bases short, with 8 bases between. The CDR3 is made up of 13 amino acids.

The chain carries TRBV7-8 and TRBJ2-1; 10 nucleotides align to TRBD2. The CDR3 totals 17 residues. V gave up 5 bases and J gave up 4 bases; unmatched junction bases: 11. Per the germline V gene, CDR1 is SGHVS and CDR2 is FQNEAQ. CDR3 coding DNA: TGTGCCAGCAGCCTAGAAGGGCTAGCGGGAGTTTACAATGAGCAGTTCTTC. It encodes CASSLEGLAGVYNEQFF.

The chain couples TRBV28 to TRBJ1-4; 9 nucleotides agree with TRBD1. In germline, CDR1 is MDHEN, CDR2 SYDVKM. V lost 6 bases, J lost 6 bases, and 8 bases stayed unmatched. The length of the CDR3 is 15 residues. DNA of the CDR3: TGTGCCAGCAGCCCTCCGGGACAGGGACATGAAAAACTGTTTTTT. This sequence encodes CASSPPGQGHEKLFF.

This clone was seen a few times. The V and J genes are TRBV2 and TRBJ2-3; 13 bases line up with TRBD2. The V gene's germline CDR1 is SNHLY and CDR2 FYNNEI. V shed 6 bases and J 8 bases; nucleotides not matched to a gene: 8. The CDR3 is made up of 15 amino acids. CDR3 residues: CASRLGLAGVTTQYF. For the CDR3, the DNA is TGTGCCAGCAGACTAGGACTAGCGGGAGTTACTACGCAGTATTTT.